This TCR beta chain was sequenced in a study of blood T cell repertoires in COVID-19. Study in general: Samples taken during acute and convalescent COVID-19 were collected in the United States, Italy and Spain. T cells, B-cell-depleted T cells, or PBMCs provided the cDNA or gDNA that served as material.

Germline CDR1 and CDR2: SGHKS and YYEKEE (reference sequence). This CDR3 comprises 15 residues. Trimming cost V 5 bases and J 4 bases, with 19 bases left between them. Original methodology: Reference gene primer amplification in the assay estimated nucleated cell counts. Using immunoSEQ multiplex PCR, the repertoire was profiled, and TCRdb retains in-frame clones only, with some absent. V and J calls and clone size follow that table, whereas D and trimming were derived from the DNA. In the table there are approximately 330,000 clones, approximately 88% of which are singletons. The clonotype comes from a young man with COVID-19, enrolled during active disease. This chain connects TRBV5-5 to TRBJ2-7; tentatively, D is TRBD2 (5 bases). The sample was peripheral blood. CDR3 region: CASSRTGRGEYEQYF. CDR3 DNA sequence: TGTGCCAGCAGTCGCACCGGACGGGGAGAATACGAGCAGTACTTC.